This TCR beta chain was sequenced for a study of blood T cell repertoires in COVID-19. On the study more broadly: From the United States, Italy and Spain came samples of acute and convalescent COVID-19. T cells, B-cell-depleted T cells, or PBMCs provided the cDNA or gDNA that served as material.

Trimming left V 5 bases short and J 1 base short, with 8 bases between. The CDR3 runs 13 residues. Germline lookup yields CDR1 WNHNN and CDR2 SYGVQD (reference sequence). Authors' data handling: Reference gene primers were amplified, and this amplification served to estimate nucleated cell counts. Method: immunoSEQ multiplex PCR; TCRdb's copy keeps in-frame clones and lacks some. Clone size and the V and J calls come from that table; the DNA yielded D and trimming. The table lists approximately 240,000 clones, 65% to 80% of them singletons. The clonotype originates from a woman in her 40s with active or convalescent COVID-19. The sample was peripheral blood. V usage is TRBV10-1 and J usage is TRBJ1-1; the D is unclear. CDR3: CASSLRANTEAFF. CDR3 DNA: TGCGCCAGCAGTTTAAGAGCGAACACTGAAGCTTTCTTT.